This T cell receptor (beta chain) was recovered during a study of blood T cell repertoires in COVID-19 (dated by TCRdb to 2020 to 2021). Background on the whole study: Samples from collaborators originated in the United States, Italy and Spain and spanned both the acute and convalescent phases of COVID-19. The material from the prospective study consisted of cDNA or gDNA derived from T cells, B-cell-depleted T cells, or PBMCs. The dataset comprised deeply sampled blood TCRbeta repertoires from subjects exposed to, actively infected with, or recovered from COVID-19. A freely available public database, intended as a resource for researchers studying the immune response to SARS-CoV-2, is where the repertoires were released. The samples were drawn from the first 160 participants of the ongoing ImmuneRACE study and from 1,254 subjects provided by 6 global collaborators. Sample metadata almost always included a de-identified subject ID, COVID-19 status, age in years and sex. HLA class I and class II types, where available, came from metadata supplied by the sample provider rather than from assay-based typing.

The immunoSEQ Assay, a bias-controlled multiplex PCR, was used to amplify TCRbeta CDR3 regions from genomic DNA. Per the authors' processing: Within the assay, amplification of reference gene primers was used to estimate how many nucleated cells each sample contained. To quantify the absolute abundance of each unique TCRbeta CDR3 rearrangement, sequence reads were collapsed and filtered. For each sample, productive Simpson clonality was calculated by taking the square root of Simpson's diversity index across productive rearrangements. Drawn from immuneACCESS, this table holds only the in-frame rearrangements with V and J called that TCRdb kept. Clones are partly lost; checked studies trace under half to an unresolved V gene and leave the rest unexplained. Clone size and V and J calls were adopted from that table, with D and trimming inferred from the DNA. For this sample the table gives about 180,000 clones, of which about nine tenths were detected only once. Together, the top ten hold approximately 9.4% of the sample.

Overall study results and their limits: The quantity of clinical and demographic metadata differed by source and by participant and was supplied without curation.

Comments on this clone: Its antigen remains undetermined. The input lacks base qualities; no much larger clone sits a single base away.

Based on the germline V gene, the CDR1 and CDR2 sequences are SGHDT and YYEEEE. For this chain, trimming is 3 bases at the V end and 4 bases at the J end, and the number of junction bases without a gene match is 7. Inclusive of the bounding cysteine and phenylalanine, the CDR3 is 14 residues long. The CDR3 DNA has 42 bases and is translated from base 1. Participants in the prospective study were enrolled through a virtual design, were aged roughly 18 to 90 years, and lived in approximately 24 United States geographic areas. In the prospective study, cohorts were assigned on the basis of participant-reported clinical history obtained from a screening survey and a study questionnaire. Recovered participants in ImmuneRACE Cohort 3 were defined by two consecutive negative NP/OP PCR tests, clearance by a healthcare professional, or resolution of symptoms. In the prospective study, mobile phlebotomists collected whole blood, serum and a nasopharyngeal or oropharyngeal swab from each participant. Additional blood draws and questionnaires over an approximately 2-month period could optionally be provided by prospective study participants. Prospective study blood samples were shipped either frozen or at room temperature before DNA extraction.

The sequenced sample consisted of PBMCs or T cells enriched from blood (not recorded which). The rearranged segments are TRBV5-6 and TRBJ2-7; TRBD2 lines up with 7 middle nucleotides. The origin of this receptor is a woman aged 18-29 years who had recovered from COVID-19. The DNA is TGTGCCAGCAGCTCAGGACTAGACGGATACGAGCAGTACTTC. Protein translation: CASSSGLDGYEQYF.